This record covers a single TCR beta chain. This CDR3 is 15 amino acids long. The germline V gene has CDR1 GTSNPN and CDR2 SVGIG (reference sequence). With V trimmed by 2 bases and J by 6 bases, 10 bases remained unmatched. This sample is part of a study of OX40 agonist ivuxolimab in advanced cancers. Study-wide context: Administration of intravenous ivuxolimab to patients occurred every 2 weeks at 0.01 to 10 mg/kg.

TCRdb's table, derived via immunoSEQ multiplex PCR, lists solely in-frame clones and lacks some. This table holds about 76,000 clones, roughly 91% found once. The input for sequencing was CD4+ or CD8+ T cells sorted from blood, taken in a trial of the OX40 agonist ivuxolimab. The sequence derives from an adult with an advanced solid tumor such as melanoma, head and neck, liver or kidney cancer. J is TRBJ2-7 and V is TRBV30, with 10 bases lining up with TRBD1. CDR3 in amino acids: CAWSPTGTGEFEQYF. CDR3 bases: TGTGCCTGGAGTCCCACCGGGACAGGGGAGTTCGAGCAGTACTTC.